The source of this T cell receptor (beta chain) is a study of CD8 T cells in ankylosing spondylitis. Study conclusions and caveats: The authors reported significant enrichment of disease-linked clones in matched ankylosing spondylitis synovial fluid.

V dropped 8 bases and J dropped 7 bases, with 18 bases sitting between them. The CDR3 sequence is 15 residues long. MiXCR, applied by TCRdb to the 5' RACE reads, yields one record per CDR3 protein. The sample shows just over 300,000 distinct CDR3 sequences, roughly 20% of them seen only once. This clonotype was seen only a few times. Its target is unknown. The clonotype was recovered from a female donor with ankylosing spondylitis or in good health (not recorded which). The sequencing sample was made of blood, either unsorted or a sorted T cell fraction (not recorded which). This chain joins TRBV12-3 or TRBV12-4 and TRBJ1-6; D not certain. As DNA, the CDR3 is TGTGCCAGCGCGGGGAGGAGGGTCGGCAATTCACCCCTCCACTTT. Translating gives CASAGRRVGNSPLHF.